The 26 T cell receptor beta chains below all came from one sample that was sequenced in a study of CD4 T cells in relation to SARS-CoV-2 and coronaviruses. The repertoire was sequenced with immunoSEQ multiplex PCR; TCRdb's copy has only in-frame clones and lacks some. The table lists fewer than 25,000 clones, 55% to 75% of them singletons, with 15% to 20% in the top ten. Before the COVID-19 pandemic, during about 2011-2019, CD4+ T cells were taken from unexposed donors. Isolation of CD4+ T cells took place after 10 days in culture. Their antigens are not known. The sequencing sample was made of CD4+ T cells from PBMCs, cultured in vitro. All receptors derive from a human donor in good health.

J is TRBJ1-5 and V is TRBV19; TRBD1 matches 12 bases. With 5 bases clipped from V and 2 bases from J, the junction kept 10 bases outside the gene matches. Germline-derived CDR1 and CDR2 are LNHDA and SQIVND (reference sequence). CDR3 length: 18 amino acids. Here the CDR3 DNA reads TGTGCCAGTAGTTCCACCCGGGACAGGGGGCGCGGCAATCAGCCCCAGCATTTT. Amino acids: CASSSTRDRGRGNQPQHF.

CDR3 in DNA: TGTGCCATCAGTGGGACCCTAGGGGTAATATATGGCTACACCTTC. This encodes CAISGTLGVIYGYTF. This chain joins TRBV10-3 and TRBJ1-2, with D tentatively TRBD1 (5 bases). The germline V gene has CDR1 ENHRY and CDR2 SYGVKD. This CDR3 has 15 amino acids. Trimming took off 4 bases at V and 5 bases at J, with 17 bases between the two ends.

The V gene is TRBV5-3, the J gene TRBJ2-1, with 7 bases fitting TRBD2. TRBV5-3 is given ORF status, its function remaining uncertain. The CDR3 is 20 residues long. With 0 bases clipped from V and 0 bases from J, the junction kept 15 bases outside the gene matches. This CDR3 reads CARSLEGLPRRFCSYNEQFF. The CDR3 DNA is TGTGCCAGAAGCTTGGAGGGACTACCCCGTCGGTTTTGCTCCTACAATGAGCAGTTCTTC.

The chain couples TRBV6-4 to TRBJ2-5, with D possibly being TRBD2 (5 bases). Germline V gene lookup returns CDR1 MRHNA and CDR2 SNTAGT. V lost 0 bases and J 5 bases, leaving 10 bases between the germline ends. The CDR3 spans 14 residues. The CDR3, as DNA: TGTGCCAGCAGTGACTCAGTAGCGACGGAGACCCAGTACTTC. Translated, it gives CASSDSVATETQYF.

The chain joins TRBV19 to TRBJ2-7; 7 positions match TRBD1. The ends lost 4 bases at V and 1 base at J; junction bases unmatched: 16. This CDR3 has 18 amino acids. Germline V gene sequence: CDR1 LNHDA, CDR2 SQIVND (reference sequence). This CDR3 is CASSNGFQQGSQSYEQYF. In nucleotides, the CDR3 is TGTGCCAGTAGTAACGGGTTCCAACAGGGGTCACAATCCTACGAGCAGTACTTC.

The chain combines TRBV7-2 with TRBJ1-5; D not resolved. In germline, CDR1 is SGHTA, CDR2 FQGNSA. There are 13 residues in the CDR3. V lost 5 bases to trimming and J lost 5 bases, with 10 bases between them. The CDR3 region is CASSPRRDQPQHF. CDR3 DNA sequence: TGTGCCAGCAGCCCTCGAAGAGATCAGCCCCAGCATTTT.

This clone was detected a few times. This chain uses TRBV11-3 with TRBJ1-5; D is ambiguous. V lost 6 bases and J lost 2, with 20 bases in between. Germline-derived CDR1 and CDR2 are SGHNT and YENEEA. The CDR3 length is 17 residues. The CDR3 reads CASSPLSESAGNQPQHF. The CDR3, as DNA: TGTGCCAGCAGTCCACTATCCGAGTCGGCCGGCAATCAGCCCCAGCATTTT.

V gene TRBV29-1 combines with J gene TRBJ2-2; 9 nucleotides line up with TRBD1. The germline V gene encodes CDR1 SQVTM and CDR2 ANQGSEA. V lost 8 bases, J lost 1 base, and 5 bases stayed unmatched. This CDR3 region has 14 residues. The CDR3 DNA follows: TGCAGCACCAGACAGGGGGTGAACACCGGGGAGCTGTTTTTT. Translation: CSTRQGVNTGELFF.

The chain has TRBV4-3 and TRBJ1-2, with D possibly being TRBD1 (5 bases). V dropped 0 bases and J dropped 8 bases, with 13 bases sitting between them. This CDR3 is 14 amino acids long. Germline CDR1 reads LGHNA; CDR2 reads YSLEER. The CDR3 DNA reads as TGCGCCAGCAGCCAAGATGTCCAGGGCGGAGGCTACACCTTC. Amino acids: CASSQDVQGGGYTF.

The chain has TRBV5-4 and TRBJ1-5; no clear D. The CDR3 has 12 residues. CDR1 is SGHNT and CDR2 is YYREEE in the germline V gene (reference sequence). Trimming took 0 bases from V and 6 from J, leaving 4 bases between them. The CDR3 spells CASSLDGQPQHF. For the CDR3, the DNA is TGTGCCAGCAGCTTGGACGGTCAGCCCCAGCATTTT.

The chain is built from TRBV5-1 and TRBJ2-2; D assignment may be TRBD1 or TRBD2 (5 bases each). The CDR3 is 15 residues long. The V gene's germline CDR1 is SGHRS and CDR2 YFSETQ. The V end lost 5 bases, the J end lost 0 bases, and 11 bases lay between the germline ends. The CDR3 bases are TGCGCCAGCAGTCCCGGGACCACGAACACCGGGGAGCTGTTTTTT. This sequence encodes CASSPGTTNTGELFF.

This clone was detected a few times. This rearrangement joins TRBV19 to TRBJ1-3; maybe TRBD1 (5 bases). CDR3 length: 14 residues. V was pared by 9 bases and J by 3 bases, with 15 bases between. Germline V gives CDR1 LNHDA, CDR2 SQIVND (reference sequence). CDR3 in amino acids: CASLGRDGGNTIYF. The CDR3 coding sequence is TGTGCCAGCTTGGGGAGGGACGGTGGAAACACCATATATTTT.

The chain links TRBV10-3 to TRBJ1-2, with 9 bases fitting TRBD1. V lost 2 bases and J lost 9; bases outside the gene matches: 10. Germline CDR1 ENHRY, CDR2 SYGVKD. This CDR3 has 15 amino acids. CDR3 nucleotides: TGTGCCATCAGTGAGCACAGGGGGCCGGTCAATCGCTACACCTTC. Its protein product is CAISEHRGPVNRYTF.

V and J are TRBV6-5 and TRBJ1-4, with 9 bases aligning to TRBD1. The V gene end was trimmed by 4 bases and the J gene end by 8 bases; junction bases not matched to a gene: 5. The germline V gene has CDR1 MNHEY and CDR2 SVGAGI. The CDR3 contains 14 residues. The CDR3: CASSSDRGGEKLFF. The CDR3 DNA follows: TGTGCCAGCAGTTCGGACAGGGGAGGCGAAAAACTGTTTTTT.

The V and J genes are TRBV19 and TRBJ2-3; D may be TRBD1 (6 bases). The CDR3 extends over 13 amino acids. CDR1 is LNHDA, CDR2 SQIVND, per germline (reference sequence). V was clipped by 5 bases and J by 6 bases, with 12 bases between them. CDR3 in DNA: TGTGCCAGTAGTTCACAGGGTGCGGATACGCAGTATTTT. As protein: CASSSQGADTQYF.

The chain is built from TRBV7-2 and TRBJ1-2; 7 bases align to TRBD1. V was pared by 1 base and J by 5 bases, with 4 bases of the junction left unmatched. CDR3 length equals 14 residues. From germline, CDR1 is SGHTA and CDR2 FQGNSA. For the CDR3, the DNA is TGTGCCAGCAGCTTAGATAGCAGGGGGTATGGCTACACCTTC. Translation gives CASSLDSRGYGYTF.

This chain uses TRBV11-2 with TRBJ2-7; D ambiguous. The CDR3 totals 13 residues. Trimming took 8 bases from V and 3 from J, leaving 14 bases between them. Germline V gene sequence: CDR1 SGHAT, CDR2 FQNNGV. CDR3 protein: CASRRAPNYEQYF. CDR3 sequence (DNA): TGTGCCAGCCGAAGGGCCCCAAACTACGAGCAGTACTTC.

By its share, this clone is large. The chain joins TRBV30 to TRBJ1-1; D is uncertain. V was trimmed by 0 bases and J by 5 bases, leaving 10 bases between them. There are 13 residues in the CDR3. Looked up from germline, CDR1 is GTSNPN and CDR2 is SVGIG (reference sequence). CDR3 nucleotides: TGTGCCTGGAGTGTGACCCAAAGGACTGAAGCTTTCTTT. As protein: CAWSVTQRTEAFF.

The J gene is TRBJ1-2, the V gene TRBV6-5; D gene uncertain. The CDR3 spans 15 residues. CDR1 and CDR2 (germline): MNHEY, SVGAGI. Trimming left V 4 bases short and J 3 bases short, with 15 bases between. The CDR3 DNA reads as TGTGCCAGCAGTTCCCTGACCGGGAAAGACTATGGCTACACCTTC. It yields the protein CASSSLTGKDYGYTF.

Here the CDR3 reads CASSGQVEARGNSPLHF. CDR3 bases: TGTGCCAGTAGTGGTCAGGTTGAAGCAAGAGGCAATTCACCCCTCCACTTT. The V and J genes are TRBV19 and TRBJ1-6; D uncertain. Germline CDR1 is LNHDA and CDR2 is SQIVND (reference sequence). V was shortened by 5 bases and J by 7 bases, with 21 bases between the two germline ends. The CDR3 sequence is 17 residues long.

The gene calls are TRBV5-4 and TRBJ1-4; no definite D call. The germline V gene has CDR1 SGHNT and CDR2 YYREEE (reference sequence). The V gene lost 0 bases and the J gene lost 5 bases, with 11 bases spanning the gap. The CDR3 consists of 15 residues. The CDR3 spells CASSLELSRNEKLFF. Here the CDR3 DNA reads TGTGCCAGCAGCTTGGAGCTAAGTCGGAATGAAAAACTGTTTTTT.

In this sample, this clone turned up a few times. V and J are TRBV5-4 and TRBJ2-1; 12 bases are shared with TRBD2. CDR3 length: 15 amino acids. J was trimmed by 5 bases and V by 4 bases; bases with no gene match: 4. Germline assignment: CDR1 SGHNT and CDR2 YYREEE (reference sequence). The CDR3 loop reads CASSPGTSGHNEQFF. The CDR3 DNA is TGTGCCAGCAGCCCCGGGACTAGCGGGCACAATGAGCAGTTCTTC.

This clone was detected only once. The chain combines TRBV21-1 with TRBJ1-5; the table's D call, TRBD1, has no DNA check behind it. TRBV21-1 is noted as a pseudogene. The CDR3 loop spans 13 amino acids. CDR3 sequence: CASSRQGNQPQHF. The CDR3 coding sequence is TGTGCCAGCAGCAGACAGGGAAATCAGCCCCAGCATTTT.

The chain combines TRBV6-2 or TRBV6-3 with TRBJ1-1, with D perhaps matching TRBD1 (6 bases). The CDR3 has 15 residues. The ends were cut back, 2 bases at V and 1 base at J, with 11 bases in the middle. Germline CDR1 reads MNHEY; CDR2 reads SVGEGT. CDR3 nucleotides: TGTGCCAGCAGTTACAAGGGGGACACGAACACTGAAGCTTTCTTT. Its protein is CASSYKGDTNTEAFF.

This clone is medium-sized by share. This sequence joins TRBV19 and TRBJ2-1; 10 positions agree with TRBD1. Germline CDR1 LNHDA, CDR2 SQIVND (reference sequence). V lost 10 bases and J lost 6; bases outside the gene matches: 6. This CDR3 is 13 amino acids long. The CDR3 sequence: CATTGTGVNEQFF. The DNA of the CDR3 is TGTGCCACGACCGGGACAGGGGTCAATGAGCAGTTCTTC.

In its sample, this clone was seen a few times. The V call is TRBV3-1 (or the pseudogene TRBV3-2), the J call TRBJ1-1; the D gene is possibly TRBD1 (5 bases). This CDR3 has 15 amino acids. V lost 3 bases, J lost 1 base, and 12 bases lay in between. The V gene's germline CDR1 is LGHDT and CDR2 YNNKEL (reference sequence). CDR3 in DNA: TGTGCCAGCAGCCAGAGAAAAGGGGAGAACACTGAAGCTTTCTTT. This sequence encodes CASSQRKGENTEAFF.